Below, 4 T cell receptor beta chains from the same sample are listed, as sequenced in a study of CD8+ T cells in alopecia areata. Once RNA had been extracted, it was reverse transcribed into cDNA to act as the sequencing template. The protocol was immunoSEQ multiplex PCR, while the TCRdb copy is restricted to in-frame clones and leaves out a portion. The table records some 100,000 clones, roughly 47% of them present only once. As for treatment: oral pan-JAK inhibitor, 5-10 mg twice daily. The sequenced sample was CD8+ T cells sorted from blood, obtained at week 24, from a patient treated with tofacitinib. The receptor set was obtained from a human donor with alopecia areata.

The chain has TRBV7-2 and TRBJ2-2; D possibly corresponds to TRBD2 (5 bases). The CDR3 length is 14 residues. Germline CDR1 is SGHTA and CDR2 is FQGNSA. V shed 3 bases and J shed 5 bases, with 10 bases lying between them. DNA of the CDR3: TGTGCCAGCAGCTTCCCGTGGGAGACCGGGGAGCTGTTTTTT. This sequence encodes CASSFPWETGELFF.

The CDR3 bases are TGTGCCAGCAGCTTAAGTCAACTAGCGAGAAGCACAGATACGCAGTATTTT. Its protein is CASSLSQLARSTDTQYF. This rearrangement joins TRBV11-2 to TRBJ2-3; 7 bases agree with TRBD2. The CDR3 extends over 17 amino acids. The junction had 8 bases not matched to a gene; V was cut back by 2 bases and J by 0 bases. In germline, CDR1 is SGHAT, CDR2 FQNNGV. Variable domain in full (rest from reference TRBV11-2 and TRBJ2-3): EAGVAQSPRYKIIEKRQSVAFWCNPISGHATLYWYQQILGQGPKLLIQFQNNGVVDDSQLPKDRFSAERLKGVDSTLKIQPAKLEDSAVYLCASSLSQLARSTDTQYFGPGTRLTVL.

CDR3 sequence (DNA): TGTGCCAGCAGTGAACCCTCGATGCTCGGACCCGGGACTAGCGGCCCCTACGAGCAGTACTTC. Translated: CASSEPSMLGPGTSGPYEQYF. The chain employs TRBV2 and TRBJ2-7; 11 bases match TRBD2. Germline V gene lookup returns CDR1 SNHLY and CDR2 FYNNEI. The CDR3 totals 21 residues. After removal of 2 bases from V and 2 bases from J, the junction contained 20 bases not matched to a gene.

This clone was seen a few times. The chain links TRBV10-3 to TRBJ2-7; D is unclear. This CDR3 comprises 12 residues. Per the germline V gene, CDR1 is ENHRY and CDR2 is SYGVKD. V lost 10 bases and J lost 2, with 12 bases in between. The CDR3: CATTQTTYEQYF. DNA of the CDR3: TGTGCCACCACACAGACAACCTACGAGCAGTACTTC.